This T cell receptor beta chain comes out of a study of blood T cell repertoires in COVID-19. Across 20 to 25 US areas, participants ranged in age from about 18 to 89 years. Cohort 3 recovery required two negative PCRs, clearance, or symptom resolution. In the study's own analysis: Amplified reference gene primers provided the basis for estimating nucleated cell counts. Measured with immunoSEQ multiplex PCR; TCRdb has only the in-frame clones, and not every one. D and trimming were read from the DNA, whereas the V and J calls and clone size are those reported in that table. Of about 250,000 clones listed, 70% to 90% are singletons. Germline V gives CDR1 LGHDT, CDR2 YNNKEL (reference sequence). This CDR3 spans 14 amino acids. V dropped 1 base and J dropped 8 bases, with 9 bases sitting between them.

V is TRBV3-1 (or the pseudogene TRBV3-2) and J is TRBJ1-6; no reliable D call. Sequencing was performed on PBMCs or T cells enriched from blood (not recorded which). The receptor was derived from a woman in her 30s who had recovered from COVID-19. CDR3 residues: CASSQVSGDSPLHF. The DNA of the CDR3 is TGTGCCAGCAGCCAAGTGTCCGGAGATTCACCCCTCCACTTT.